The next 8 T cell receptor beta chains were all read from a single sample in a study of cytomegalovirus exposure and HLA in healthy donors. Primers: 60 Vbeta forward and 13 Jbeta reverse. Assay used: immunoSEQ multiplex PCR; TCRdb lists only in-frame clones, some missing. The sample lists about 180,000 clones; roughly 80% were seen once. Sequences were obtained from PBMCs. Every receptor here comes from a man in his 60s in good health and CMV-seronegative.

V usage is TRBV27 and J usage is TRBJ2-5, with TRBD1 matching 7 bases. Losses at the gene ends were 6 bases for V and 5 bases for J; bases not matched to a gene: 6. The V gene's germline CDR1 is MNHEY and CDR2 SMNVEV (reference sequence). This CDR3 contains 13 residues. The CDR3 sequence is CASSEGAEETQYF. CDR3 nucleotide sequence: TGTGCCAGCAGCGAGGGGGCAGAGGAGACCCAGTACTTC.

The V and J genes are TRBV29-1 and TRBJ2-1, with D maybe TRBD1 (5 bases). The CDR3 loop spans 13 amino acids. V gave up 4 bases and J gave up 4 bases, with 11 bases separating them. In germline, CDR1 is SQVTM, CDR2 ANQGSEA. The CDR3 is CSVVWQGYNEQFF. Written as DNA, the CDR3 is TGCAGCGTTGTTTGGCAGGGTTACAATGAGCAGTTCTTC.

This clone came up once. CDR3 protein: CAGTSGREGADTQYF. The DNA of the CDR3 is TGTGCCGGGACTAGCGGGAGGGAGGGCGCAGATACGCAGTATTTT. The chain uses TRBV6-1 and TRBJ2-3, with TRBD2 matching over 16 bases. With V trimmed by 11 bases and J by 4 bases, 6 bases remained unmatched. The germline V gene encodes CDR1 MNHNS and CDR2 SASEGT. The CDR3 length is 15 residues.

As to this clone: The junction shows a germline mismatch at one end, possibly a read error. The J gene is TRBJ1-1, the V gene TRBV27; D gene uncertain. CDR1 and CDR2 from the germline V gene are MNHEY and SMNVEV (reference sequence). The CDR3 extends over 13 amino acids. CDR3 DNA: TGTGCCAGCAAGAGGGCTGTGAACCCTGAAGCTTTCTTT. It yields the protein CASKRAVNPEAFF.

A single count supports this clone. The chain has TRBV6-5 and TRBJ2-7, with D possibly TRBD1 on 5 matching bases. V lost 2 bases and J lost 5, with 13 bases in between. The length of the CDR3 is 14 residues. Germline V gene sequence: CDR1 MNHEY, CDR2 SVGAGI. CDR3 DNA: TGTGCCAGCAGTTACGGGCAGGGTATAAACGAGCAGTACTTC. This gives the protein CASSYGQGINEQYF.

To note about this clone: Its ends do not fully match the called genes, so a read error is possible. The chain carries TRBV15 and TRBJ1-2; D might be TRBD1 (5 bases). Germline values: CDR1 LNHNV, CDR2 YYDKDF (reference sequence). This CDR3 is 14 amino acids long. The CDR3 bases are TGTGCCACCAGCGTCTCGGCGGGACTCGCTGGCTACCCCTTC. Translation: CATSVSAGLAGYPF.

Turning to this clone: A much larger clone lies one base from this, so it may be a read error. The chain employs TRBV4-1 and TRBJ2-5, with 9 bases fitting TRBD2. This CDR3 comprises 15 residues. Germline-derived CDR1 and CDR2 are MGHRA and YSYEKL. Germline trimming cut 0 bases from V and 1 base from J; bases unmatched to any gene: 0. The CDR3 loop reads CASSQERGGQETQYF. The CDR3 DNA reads TGCGCCAGCAGCCAAGAGCGGGGGGGCCAAGAGACCCAGTACTTC.

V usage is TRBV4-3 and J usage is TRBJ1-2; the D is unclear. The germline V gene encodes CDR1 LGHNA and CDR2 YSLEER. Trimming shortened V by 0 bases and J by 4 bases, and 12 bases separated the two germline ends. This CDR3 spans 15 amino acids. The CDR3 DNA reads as TGCGCCAGCAGCCAAGATCTCGCAAGACTCTATGGCTACACCTTC. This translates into CASSQDLARLYGYTF.